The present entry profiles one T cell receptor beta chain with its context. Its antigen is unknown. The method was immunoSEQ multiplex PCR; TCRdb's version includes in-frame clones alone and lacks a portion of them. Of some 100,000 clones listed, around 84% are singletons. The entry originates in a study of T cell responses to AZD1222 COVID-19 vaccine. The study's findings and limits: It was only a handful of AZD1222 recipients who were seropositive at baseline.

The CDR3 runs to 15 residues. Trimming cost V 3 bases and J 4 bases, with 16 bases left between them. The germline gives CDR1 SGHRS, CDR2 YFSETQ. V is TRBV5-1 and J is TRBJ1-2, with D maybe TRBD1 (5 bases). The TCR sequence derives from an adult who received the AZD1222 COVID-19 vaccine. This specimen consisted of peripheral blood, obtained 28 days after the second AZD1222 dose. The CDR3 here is CASSWDPSQVYGYTF. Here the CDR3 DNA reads TGCGCCAGCAGCTGGGATCCATCACAGGTCTATGGCTACACCTTC.